This record covers a single TCR beta chain. These data originate in a study of blood T cell repertoires in COVID-19. Turning to the study itself: Sources were T cells, B-cell-depleted T cells, or PBMCs; the material itself was cDNA or gDNA.

This table comes from immunoSEQ multiplex PCR, and its TCRdb copy is limited to in-frame clones, with some not included. The sample has over 200,000 clones, roughly four fifths seen once. The CDR3 is 15 amino acids. Germline CDR1 and CDR2: SGHTA and FQGNSA. With 4 bases clipped from V and 6 bases from J, the junction kept 10 bases outside the gene matches. The sample was PBMCs or T cells enriched from blood (not recorded which). The chain uses TRBV7-2 and TRBJ2-7, with 9 bases fitting TRBD1. This TCR came from a man aged 55 to 70 who had recovered from COVID-19. CDR3 sequence: CASSSTGTGFFEQYF. DNA of the CDR3: TGTGCCAGCAGCTCAACCGGGACAGGGTTTTTCGAGCAGTACTTC.